This entry lists 14 T cell receptor beta chains sequenced from one sample in a study of T cells in Graves' hyperthyroidism and ophthalmopathy. RNA transcripts yielded amplified TCR beta CDR3 regions. A first-round RT-PCR of the TCR CDR3 used the HTBI primer set. In TCRdb, the multiplex PCR reads were re-called with MiXCR into one record per CDR3 protein. The sample contains roughly 500,000 distinct CDR3 sequences, around 43% of which appear only once. Sequencing was carried out using peripheral blood or thyroid tissue (not recorded which). The receptor source for this set is an adult woman with Graves' disease, either hyperthyroidism or ophthalmopathy (not recorded which).

In this sample, this clonotype turned up a few times. The CDR3 nucleotides read TGTGCCATCAGTGGACAGGGTGATGGCTACACCTTC. Its protein product is CAISGQGDGYTF. The V gene is TRBV10-3, the J gene TRBJ1-2; 7 bases are a match to TRBD1. With 4 bases clipped from V and 6 bases from J, the junction kept 2 bases outside the gene matches. The germline CDR1 and CDR2 sequences are ENHRY and SYGVKD. The CDR3 totals 12 residues.

In its sample, this clonotype was seen once. The gene calls are TRBV2 and TRBJ1-3; D perhaps matches TRBD1 (6 bases). Germline V gives CDR1 SNHLY, CDR2 FYNNEI. V lost 4 bases and J lost 3, with 13 bases in between. This CDR3 region has 15 residues. This CDR3 is CASSGWGHVGNTIYF. CDR3 sequence (DNA): TGTGCCAGCAGTGGGTGGGGGCATGTTGGAAACACCATATATTTT.

The chain is built from TRBV3-1 and TRBJ2-2, with TRBD1 matching over 7 bases. This CDR3 is built from 14 residues. The junction had 6 bases not matched to a gene; V was cut back by 4 bases and J by 7 bases. CDR1 and CDR2 from the germline V gene are LGHDT and YNNKEL (reference sequence). The CDR3, as DNA: TGTGCCAGCAGCCCAACAGGGGCGGTCGGGGAGCTGTTTTTT. This gives the protein CASSPTGAVGELFF.

This clonotype was seen only a few times. Here the CDR3 reads CSVPGGDTYEQYF. CDR3 nucleotide sequence: TGCAGCGTTCCAGGCGGTGATACCTACGAGCAGTACTTC. The chain links TRBV29-1 to TRBJ2-7; D ambiguous. The CDR3 covers 13 residues. CDR1 and CDR2 (germline): SQVTM, ANQGSEA. Trimming took off 5 bases at V and 2 bases at J, with 13 bases between the two ends.

The chain links TRBV7-3 to TRBJ2-5, with a possible D match to TRBD2 (6 bases). V lost 1 base and J 7 bases, leaving 19 bases between the germline ends. Germline V lookup: CDR1 SGHTA, CDR2 FQGTGA. The CDR3 totals 16 residues. CDR3 amino acids: CASSLRGGRRGRTQYF. The CDR3 nucleotides read TGTGCCAGCAGCTTAAGAGGCGGGCGGAGGGGACGGACCCAGTACTTC.

The chain links TRBV29-1 to TRBJ2-7; TRBD1 matches at 7 bases. V was clipped by 8 bases and J by 3 bases; unmatched bases: 10. Germline V CDR1 and CDR2: SQVTM, ANQGSEA. CDR3 length equals 13 residues. Written as DNA, the CDR3 is TGCAGCAGTACCAGGGGGAACCTCTACGAGCAGTACTTC. This encodes CSSTRGNLYEQYF.

This clonotype showed up just a few times. V and J are TRBV9 and TRBJ1-2; D is undetermined. Germline V gene lookup returns CDR1 SGDLS and CDR2 YYNGEE. The CDR3 totals 12 residues. V lost 4 bases and J lost 7, with 11 bases in between. The CDR3 nucleotides are TGTGCCAGCAGCTCACAAAGCCCTGGCTACACCTTC. This gives the protein CASSSQSPGYTF.

This clonotype came up many times. The chain employs TRBV12-3 or TRBV12-4 and TRBJ2-7, with D tentatively TRBD1 or TRBD2 (5 bases each). Trimming removed 1 base at V and 5 bases at J, with 12 bases between. CDR3 length: 14 residues. CDR3 nucleotide sequence: TGTGCCAGCAGTTTAGTGTTTGGGGACCACGAGCAGTACTTC. This sequence encodes CASSLVFGDHEQYF.

V is TRBV7-2 and J is TRBJ2-5, with D hard to call. Germline assignment: CDR1 SGHTA and CDR2 FQGNSA. V lost 1 base and J 10 bases, leaving 7 bases between the germline ends. CDR3 length: 11 amino acids. CDR3 sequence reads: CASSLGRYQYF. Here the CDR3 DNA reads TGTGCCAGCAGCTTAGGAAGATACCAGTACTTC.

This clonotype was picked up many times. This chain joins TRBV10-3 and TRBJ1-3; perhaps TRBD1 as D (6 bases). V lost 7 bases to trimming and J lost 5 bases, with 15 bases between them. Germline-derived CDR1 and CDR2 are ENHRY and SYGVKD. This CDR3 comprises 14 residues. The CDR3 loop is CAIKGGESRNTIYF. CDR3 DNA: TGTGCCATCAAGGGGGGGGAATCCCGAAACACCATATATTTT.

V and J are TRBV19 and TRBJ1-2; TRBD1 matches 7 bases. V lost 7 bases, J lost 3 bases, and 5 bases stayed unmatched. The CDR3 is 13 residues long. CDR1 is LNHDA, CDR2 SQIVND, per germline (reference sequence). The CDR3: CASNHGTDYGYTF. In DNA form, the CDR3 reads TGTGCCAGTAACCATGGGACAGACTATGGCTACACCTTC.

The chain has TRBV7-2 and TRBJ2-5; 14 bases fit TRBD2. CDR1 is SGHTA, CDR2 FQGNSA, per germline. The CDR3 covers 18 residues. After removal of 1 base from V and 1 base from J, the junction contained 5 bases not matched to a gene. Here the CDR3 reads CASSLEGTSGGRQETQYF. CDR3 sequence (DNA): TGTGCCAGCAGCTTAGAGGGGACTAGCGGGGGCCGCCAAGAGACCCAGTACTTC.

A word on this clonotype: One junction end disagrees with the germline gene, perhaps due to a read error. CDR3 amino acids: CASSLAGEGSVETQYF. The CDR3 DNA reads TGTGCTAGCAGCTTAGCGGGAGAGGGGTCGGTAGAGACCCAGTACTTC. The chain couples TRBV7-7 to TRBJ2-5; 9 nucleotides align to TRBD2. Germline values: CDR1 SSHAT, CDR2 FNYEAQ (reference sequence). CDR3 size: 16 residues. Filled out from reference TRBV7-7 and TRBJ2-5, the complete variable domain reads GAGVSQSPRYKVTKRGQDVTLRCDPISSHATLYWYQQALGQGPEFLTYFNYEAQPDKSGLPSDRFSAERPEGSISTLTIQRTEQRDSAMYRCASSLAGEGSVETQYFGPGTRLLVL.

The chain combines TRBV20-1 with TRBJ1-5; no clear D gene. In germline, CDR1 is DFQATT, CDR2 SNEGSKA (reference sequence). V was cut by 5 bases and J by 0 bases, with 14 bases left in between. The CDR3 totals 15 residues. CDR3 in DNA: TGCAGTGCTGAGCCGGACGTATATAGCAATCAGCCCCAGCATTTT. This translates into CSAEPDVYSNQPQHF.